One sample yielded the 18 T cell receptor beta chains listed below, sequenced in a study of T cells in Graves' hyperthyroidism and ophthalmopathy. Amplified regions were TCR beta CDR3 sequences from RNA transcripts. HTBI primers were used for first-round RT-PCR of the TCR CDR3. TCRdb passed the multiplex PCR reads through MiXCR, listing each CDR3 protein once. Here the sample spans 500,000 to 650,000 distinct CDR3 sequences, 46% being singletons. The specimen was peripheral blood or thyroid tissue (not recorded which). These receptors came from an adult woman with Graves' disease, either hyperthyroidism or ophthalmopathy (not recorded which).

V is TRBV29-1 and J is TRBJ2-7, with TRBD2 matching 8 bases. With V trimmed by 5 bases and J by 7 bases, 16 bases remained unmatched. Germline V lookup: CDR1 SQVTM, CDR2 ANQGSEA. The CDR3 runs 15 residues. The CDR3 loop is CSVTYLFRGGSEQYF. CDR3 sequence (DNA): TGCAGCGTTACGTATCTTTTCCGGGGGGGTTCGGAGCAGTACTTC.

This clonotype was seen ten or more times. The V gene is TRBV6-1, the J gene TRBJ1-1; no definite D call. The CDR3 totals 12 residues. Trimming stripped 4 bases from V and 6 bases from J, with 9 bases between. Per germline, CDR1 MNHNS and CDR2 SASEGT. CDR3 nucleotide sequence: TGTGCCAGCAGTGTAGGAACGCCTGAAGCTTTCTTT. The encoded protein is CASSVGTPEAFF.

The V gene is TRBV10-3, the J gene TRBJ1-1; 8 nucleotides align to TRBD1. CDR3 length: 13 residues. Germline loops: CDR1 ENHRY, CDR2 SYGVKD. The V gene end was trimmed by 6 bases and the J gene end by 7 bases; junction bases not matched to a gene: 7. The DNA of the CDR3 is TGTGCCATCAGCCTTGGACAGGGCTTTGAAGCTTTCTTT. Translated: CAISLGQGFEAFF.

In its sample, this clonotype was seen once. The rearrangement uses TRBV12-3 or TRBV12-4 and TRBJ1-2; 7 bases fit TRBD1. The trim removed 6 bases at V and 4 bases at J, leaving 11 bases unmatched. The CDR3 length is 15 residues. This chain's CDR3 is CASSLQVGQVYGYTF. The DNA for the CDR3 is TGTGCCAGCAGCTTACAGGTTGGACAGGTCTATGGCTACACCTTC.

On this clonotype: A read error may account for a junction end that differs from germline. This chain joins TRBV9 and TRBJ1-5; D unresolved. CDR3 length: 15 residues. Germline V lookup: CDR1 SGDLS, CDR2 YYNGEE. CDR3 sequence reads: CASGVGGLSNQPQHF. The CDR3, as DNA: TGTGCCAGCGGCGTAGGAGGGTTGAGCAACCAGCCCCAGCATTTT.

Details on this clonotype: This may be a read error: a much more frequent sequence differs by one nucleotide. V gene TRBV12-3 or TRBV12-4 combines with J gene TRBJ1-3; D is possibly TRBD1 (5 bases). The CDR3 length is 15 residues. In DNA, the CDR3 is TGTGCCAGCAGCCGGACACCCGCCTCTGGAAACACCATGTATTTT. Translation gives CASSRTPASGNTMYF.

The chain uses TRBV20-1 and TRBJ2-7, with 7 positions matching TRBD1. From germline, CDR1 is DFQATT and CDR2 SNEGSKA (reference sequence). V was clipped by 6 bases and J by 2 bases; unmatched bases: 13. The CDR3 is made up of 15 amino acids. CDR3 sequence (DNA): TGCAGTGCCATCAGAGGGGACAGTCGAACCTACGAGCAGTACTTC. This codes for CSAIRGDSRTYEQYF.

This clonotype has at least ten counts. Its ends do not fully match the called genes, so a read error is possible. The chain links TRBV7-8 to TRBJ1-1, with D perhaps matching TRBD1 (5 bases). Germline V lookup: CDR1 SGHVS, CDR2 FQNEAQ. This CDR3 has 16 amino acids. The CDR3 loop is CASSLGGAAGGTEAFF. The CDR3 DNA sequence: TGTGCCAGCAGCTTAGGAGGGGCCGCCGGTGGGACTGAAGCCTTCTTT.

This chain joins TRBV29-1 and TRBJ1-4; no definite D call. The CDR3 has 12 amino acids. Trimming cost V 4 bases and J 6 bases, with 9 bases left between them. CDR1 is SQVTM and CDR2 is ANQGSEA in the germline V gene. The CDR3 nucleotides read TGCAGCGTTGGGACGGGGTATGAAAAACTGTTTTTT. Amino acids: CSVGTGYEKLFF.

This clonotype was seen many times. The V call is TRBV7-9, the J call TRBJ2-7; TRBD1 aligns across 11 bases. Germline trimming cut 8 bases from V and 6 bases from J; bases unmatched to any gene: 15. In germline, CDR1 is SEHNR, CDR2 FQNEAQ (reference sequence). CDR3 length: 16 amino acids. CDR3 nucleotides: TGTGCCAGCTCACCAGTTCTGGACAGGGGGCATGCCGAGCAGTACTTC. This translates into CASSPVLDRGHAEQYF.

This rearrangement joins TRBV12-3 or TRBV12-4 to TRBJ1-6; D unresolved. V gave up 8 bases and J gave up 9 bases, with 14 bases separating them. The CDR3 covers 13 residues. CDR3 nucleotide sequence: TGTGCCAGCTGGGCCGGAGGAGGTTCACCCCTCCACTTT. This gives the protein CASWAGGGSPLHF.

The chain combines TRBV12-3 or TRBV12-4 with TRBJ1-6; no firm D call. The CDR3 length is 15 residues. Trimming removed 4 bases from V and 7 bases from J, with 14 bases in between. CDR3 DNA sequence: TGTGCCAGCAGTTGGTCCGACGGTGGCAATTCACCCCTCCACTTT. Translation: CASSWSDGGNSPLHF.

This clonotype was counted at least ten times. This sequence joins TRBV5-5 and TRBJ1-5; possibly TRBD1 for D (6 bases). The CDR3 has 14 residues. The germline gives CDR1 SGHKS, CDR2 YYEKEE (reference sequence). V was trimmed by 0 bases and J by 11 bases, leaving 15 bases between them. The CDR3 DNA reads as TGTGCCAGCAGCTTGGCAGGGGCCTCGGCGGCCCAGCATTTT. Encoded protein: CASSLAGASAAQHF.

There are a few counts of this clonotype. The V call is TRBV19, the J call TRBJ1-2, with 8 nucleotides matching TRBD1. Germline CDR1 and CDR2: LNHDA and SQIVND (reference sequence). Trimming cost V 3 bases and J 0 bases; bases outside gene matches: 3. This CDR3 has 15 amino acids. CDR3 loop: CASSIQGATNYGYTF. CDR3 coding DNA: TGTGCCAGTAGTATCCAGGGGGCGACTAACTATGGCTACACCTTC. The complete variable domain, with remaining parts taken from reference TRBV19 and TRBJ1-2, reads DGGITQSPKYLFRKEGQNVTLSCEQNLNHDAMYWYRQDPGQGLRLIYYSQIVNDFQKGDIAEGYSVSREKKESFPLTVTSAQKNPTAFYLCASSIQGATNYGYTFGSGTRLTVV.

The table lists this clonotype with a few counts. The chain couples TRBV24-1 to TRBJ1-5, with D possibly matching TRBD1 (5 bases). Germline V gene lookup returns CDR1 KGHDR and CDR2 SFDVKD. V was trimmed by 12 bases and J by 5 bases, leaving 16 bases between them. The CDR3 extends over 13 amino acids. CDR3 coding DNA: TGTGCCGTTAGGGCAGGGAATGATCAGCCCCAGCATTTT. It codes for CAVRAGNDQPQHF.

The rearrangement joins TRBV24-1 to TRBJ2-5, with a possible D match to TRBD2 (6 bases). The CDR3 contains 15 residues. Germline V CDR1 and CDR2: KGHDR, SFDVKD. V lost 2 bases and J lost 5, with 14 bases in between. CDR3 protein: CATSDSEPGVETQYF. The CDR3 nucleotides read TGTGCCACCAGTGATTCCGAGCCGGGAGTGGAGACCCAGTACTTC.

This clonotype appeared a few times. The V and J genes are TRBV4-1 and TRBJ1-2; perhaps TRBD1 as D (5 bases). The V and J ends lost 3 bases and 9 bases respectively, with 8 bases between them. Germline V gives CDR1 MGHRA, CDR2 YSYEKL. CDR3 size: 11 residues. The CDR3 loop reads CASSQGQSYTF. CDR3 sequence (DNA): TGCGCCAGCAGCCAGGGGCAAAGCTACACCTTC.

CDR3 residues: CASSSNGQESYGYTF. Written as DNA, the CDR3 is TGTGCCAGCAGCTCGAATGGACAAGAAAGCTATGGCTACACCTTC. The gene calls are TRBV11-2 and TRBJ1-2, with D perhaps TRBD1 (5 bases). Germline V gene sequence: CDR1 SGHAT, CDR2 FQNNGV. The CDR3 runs 15 residues. V dropped 4 bases and J dropped 4 bases, with 16 bases sitting between them.